Below are 8 T cell receptor beta chains sequenced from a single sample in a study of blood T cells in healthy people across ages (dated by TCRdb to between 2015 and 2017). To prepare the library, 5' RACE was applied. These reads were obtained on an Illumina HiSeq 2500. A second PCR of about 6 to 12 cycles was run with a J-beta primer mix and a sample-barcoded 5' primer. Using fastp at Q25 and MiXCR, TCRdb reprocessed the public reads and kept productive beta chains. Records with the same CDR3 protein are collapsed into one entry carrying the most frequent genes and DNA. This sample is represented by approximately 800,000 distinct CDR3 sequences; more than 45% of them were singletons. Together, the top ten hold around 20% of the sample. Sequences were obtained from blood. All receptors come from a man aged 25-45 years in good health.

V gene TRBV28 combines with J gene TRBJ2-1; 10 nucleotides align to TRBD2. The CDR3 is made up of 16 amino acids. J gave up 3 bases and V 3 bases, and 5 bases lay outside the gene matches. Germline loops: CDR1 MDHEN, CDR2 SYDVKM. CDR3 bases: TGTGCCAGCAGTTTTCAGGGACTAGCGAACTACAATGAGCAGTTCTTC. It encodes CASSFQGLANYNEQFF. The whole variable domain, filled in from reference TRBV28 and TRBJ2-1, reads DVKVTQSSRYLVKRTGEKVFLECVQDMDHENMFWYRQDPGLGLRLIYFSYDVKMKEKGDIPEGYSVSREKKERFSLILESASTNQTSMYLCASSFQGLANYNEQFFGPGTRLTVL.

CDR3 sequence (DNA): TGCGCCAGCAGCTGGGATGGGCGGGGGGACTACAATGAGCAGTTCTTC. Translated, it gives CASSWDGRGDYNEQFF. The chain is built from TRBV5-1 and TRBJ2-1, with TRBD2 matching 8 bases. Germline lookup yields CDR1 SGHRS and CDR2 YFSETQ. V shed 3 bases, J shed 3 bases, and the junction held 8 bases outside the gene matches. This CDR3 is built from 16 residues.

The chain employs TRBV20-1 and TRBJ2-1, with D unresolved. The CDR3 length is 13 residues. Germline assignment: CDR1 DFQATT and CDR2 SNEGSKA (reference sequence). The CDR3 loop reads CSATWPPNNEQFF. CDR3 nucleotides: TGCAGCGCAACTTGGCCCCCAAACAATGAGCAGTTCTTC.

The rearrangement links TRBV20-1 to TRBJ2-1; D is uncertain. TRBJ2-7 matches the DNA end more closely, so the J call is doubtful. The germline V gene encodes CDR1 DFQATT and CDR2 SNEGSKA (reference sequence). The CDR3 is 13 amino acids. In DNA form, the CDR3 reads TGCAGTGCTAGAGTGATGTCCTACAATGAGCAGTACTTC. Translation gives CSARVMSYNEQYF.

This sequence joins TRBV7-2 and TRBJ2-5; D gene unclear. The CDR3 spans 14 residues. CDR1 is SGHTA and CDR2 is FQGNSA in the germline V gene. Trimming cost V 4 bases and J 4 bases, with 13 bases left between them. This CDR3 reads CASSSWAGLETQYF. The CDR3 DNA is TGTGCCAGCAGCTCCTGGGCTGGGTTAGAGACCCAGTACTTC.

This chain uses TRBV12-3 or TRBV12-4 with TRBJ2-7, with D perhaps matching TRBD2 (6 bases). V lost 6 bases and J lost 5, with 14 bases in between. The CDR3 covers 13 residues. The CDR3 here is CASSTSWGDEQYF. The CDR3 nucleotides read TGTGCCAGCAGCACCTCGTGGGGGGACGAGCAGTACTTC.

The V and J genes are TRBV20-1 and TRBJ1-1, with a weak D call TRBD1 (6 bases). Germline V gives CDR1 DFQATT, CDR2 SNEGSKA (reference sequence). The CDR3 runs 14 residues. Between the trimmed V and J ends, which lost 3 bases and 5 bases, there was a span of 16 bases. The CDR3 here is CSASPPGGGTEAFF. Written as DNA, the CDR3 is TGCAGTGCTAGTCCCCCCGGGGGCGGGACTGAAGCTTTCTTT.

This clonotype was counted a few times. The chain is built from TRBV12-5 and TRBJ1-2; 8 bases are shared with TRBD1. Trimming cost V 5 bases and J 4 bases; bases outside gene matches: 3. The CDR3 is 13 amino acids. The germline gives CDR1 LGHNT, CDR2 FRNRAP. CDR3 protein: CASGGTGVYGYTF. The DNA of the CDR3 is TGTGCTAGTGGTGGGACAGGCGTCTATGGCTACACCTTC. Full variable domain (remainder filled in from reference TRBV12-5 and TRBJ1-2): DARVTQTPRHKVTEMGQEVTMRCQPILGHNTVFWYRQTMMQGLELLAYFRNRAPLDDSGMPKDRFSAEMPDATLATLKIQPSEPRDSAVYFCASGGTGVYGYTFGSGTRLTVV.